What follows is one TCR beta chain and its context. The antigen is undetermined. The data derive from a study of Ad26.COV2.S vaccination and SARS-CoV-2 variants. This CDR3 has 16 residues. V was pared by 4 bases and J by 8 bases, with 15 bases of the junction left unmatched. In germline, CDR1 is MNHEY, CDR2 SMNVEV (reference sequence). General study points: Vaccine recipients had higher spike-specific TCR breadth than placebo recipients.

Libraries were prepared by immunoSEQ multiplex PCR; TCRdb keeps only in-frame clonotypes and omits some of them. This repertoire shows around 86,000 clones, approximately 77% found once; its top ten account for 15% to 20%. The rearrangement joins TRBV27 to TRBJ1-2; 8 bases fit TRBD1. The sequence came from a human donor who had recovered from COVID-19. The sequences come from peripheral blood, collected after recovery from COVID-19. CDR3 in amino acids: CASSYSSGGLWEGYTF. DNA for the CDR3: TGTGCCAGCAGTTACTCATCAGGGGGCCTCTGGGAGGGCTACACCTTC.